This record looks at one T cell receptor beta chain sequence and its context. These data come from a study of control samples from healthy donors and cancer patients. TCRdb keeps only in-frame clones here, not all; method: immunoSEQ multiplex PCR. The data contain 120,000 or so clones, roughly 90% of them seen just once; the ten biggest clones take up 7.8%. Per germline, CDR1 MDHEN and CDR2 SYDVKM. The CDR3 extends over 14 amino acids. Losses at the gene ends were 6 bases for V and 10 bases for J; bases not matched to a gene: 9. Material for sequencing was blood. This TCR was recovered from a woman aged 18-29 years in good health. The chain employs TRBV28 and TRBJ2-1; 10 bases fit TRBD2. CDR3 residues: CASRPLAGAREQFF. The CDR3 DNA sequence: TGTGCCAGCAGACCCCTAGCGGGAGCTCGGGAGCAGTTCTTC. The full variable domain, in which reference TRBV28 and TRBJ2-1 provide the parts outside the CDR3, is DVKVTQSSRYLVKRTGEKVFLECVQDMDHENMFWYRQDPGLGLRLIYFSYDVKMKEKGDIPEGYSVSREKKERFSLILESASTNQTSMYLCASRPLAGAREQFFGPGTRLTVL.